These 16 T cell receptor beta chains were sequenced from one sample in a study of beta chain features in type 1 diabetes. The antigens these receptors bind are not known. General study findings and limits: When Type 1 diabetes patients were examined, their TCRB CDR3s proved moderately but significantly shorter in all four CD4+ subsets.

Investigators reverse transcribed all isolated RNA, so they sequenced expressed TCRB transcripts. Some clones are missing from TCRdb's copy, which holds only in-frame ones; the method was immunoSEQ multiplex PCR. Of around 40,000 clones in the sample, 66% were seen once. The sequencing input was Tregs from blood. The receptor source for this set is a woman aged 18-29 years with type 1 diabetes.

This chain joins TRBV6-1 and TRBJ1-5; D uncertain. Germline loops: CDR1 MNHNS, CDR2 SASEGT. This CDR3 region has 11 residues. The ends were cut back, 7 bases at V and 6 bases at J, with 7 bases in the middle. The DNA for the CDR3 is TGTGCCAGCAACGCCGGTCAGCCCCAGCATTTT. Translated, it gives CASNAGQPQHF.

In this sample, this clone turned up a few times. This chain uses TRBV5-1 with TRBJ1-1, with 8 bases identical to TRBD1. V gave up 6 bases and J gave up 1 base; unmatched junction bases: 8. CDR3 length: 15 residues. Per the germline V gene, CDR1 is SGHRS and CDR2 is YFSETQ. CDR3 DNA: TGCGCCAGCACCCTATGGACAGGGTCGAACACTGAAGCTTTCTTT. Amino acid sequence: CASTLWTGSNTEAFF.

The rearrangement joins TRBV6-5 to TRBJ2-7; D remains unclear. In germline, CDR1 is MNHEY, CDR2 SVGAGI. The CDR3 is 13 residues long. V lost 5 bases and J 5 bases, leaving 13 bases between the germline ends. In nucleotides, the CDR3 is TGTGCCAGCAGTAAGGTGGGTCGGGACGAGCAGTACTTC. Residues: CASSKVGRDEQYF.

V is TRBV18 and J is TRBJ2-7; D perhaps matches TRBD1 (5 bases). The CDR3 contains 13 residues. The V end lost 5 bases, the J end lost 6 bases, and 14 bases lay between the germline ends. Germline V gives CDR1 KGHSH, CDR2 LQKENI. CDR3 protein: CASSKTALTEQYF. The CDR3 coding sequence is TGTGCCAGCTCAAAGACAGCCCTTACCGAGCAGTACTTC.

The chain links TRBV4-3 to TRBJ2-3, with D possibly being TRBD2 (5 bases). Per the germline V gene, CDR1 is LGHNA and CDR2 is YSLEER. The ends were cut back, 1 base at V and 5 bases at J, with 19 bases in the middle. The CDR3 loop spans 17 amino acids. CDR3 nucleotides: TGCGCCAGCAGCCAAGTCCCGGGAACAGCGGCAGGAGATACGCAGTATTTT. This codes for CASSQVPGTAAGDTQYF.

This chain uses TRBV4-1 with TRBJ2-5; possible D gene TRBD1, 6 bases. Germline V gene sequence: CDR1 MGHRA, CDR2 YSYEKL. CDR3 size: 14 residues. V gave up 4 bases and J gave up 1 base, with 10 bases separating them. CDR3 DNA: TGCGCCAGCAGCCCTTGGACAGTCCAAGAGACCCAGTACTTC. Protein: CASSPWTVQETQYF.

J is TRBJ2-7 and V is TRBV18; D remains ambiguous. The germline V and J ends were trimmed by 2 bases and 1 base, with 9 bases remaining between them. The V gene's germline CDR1 is KGHSH and CDR2 LQKENI. The CDR3 runs to 14 residues. The CDR3 reads CASSPSVSSYEQYF. The CDR3 region has the DNA TGTGCCAGCTCACCATCCGTCAGTTCCTACGAGCAGTACTTC.

The CDR3 DNA reads as TGCGCCAGCAGCTTCCAGGGGATTCAGGAAAAACTGTTTTTT. Translating gives CASSFQGIQEKLFF. V and J are TRBV5-1 and TRBJ1-4; D might be TRBD1 (6 bases). The CDR3 totals 14 residues. Trimming cost V 2 bases and J 8 bases, with 13 bases left between them. Germline V lookup: CDR1 SGHRS, CDR2 YFSETQ. Full variable domain (rest looked up from reference TRBV5-1 and TRBJ1-4): KAGVTQTPRYLIKTRGQQVTLSCSPISGHRSVSWYQQTPGQGLQFLFEYFSETQRNKGNFPGRFSGRQFSNSRSEMNVSTLELGDSALYLCASSFQGIQEKLFFGSGTQLSVL.

This chain joins TRBV10-3 and TRBJ1-5; TRBD1 agrees at 10 bases. Germline trimming cut 2 bases from V and 4 bases from J; bases unmatched to any gene: 8. Germline CDR1 ENHRY, CDR2 SYGVKD. The CDR3 consists of 17 residues. The CDR3 sequence is CAISEQGTGALNQPQHF. For the CDR3, the DNA is TGTGCCATCAGTGAGCAAGGGACAGGGGCGTTGAATCAGCCCCAGCATTTT.

The rearrangement links TRBV7-2 to TRBJ2-1; tentatively, D is TRBD1 (6 bases). Trimming left V 5 bases short and J 2 bases short, with 19 bases between. Germline lookup yields CDR1 SGHTA and CDR2 FQGNSA. The CDR3 is 17 amino acids. CDR3 protein: CASSVTTGPQTYNEQFF. CDR3 in DNA: TGTGCCAGCAGCGTTACTACAGGGCCCCAGACCTACAATGAGCAGTTCTTC.

This chain connects TRBV6-5 to TRBJ1-6; the match to TRBD1 covers 7 bases. The V segment lost 1 base and the J segment 11 bases; nucleotides outside the gene matches: 8. Per germline, CDR1 MNHEY and CDR2 SVGAGI. The CDR3 has 15 amino acids. Written as DNA, the CDR3 is TGTGCCAGCAGTTACTATGGGCAGGGGGGCCCACCCCTCCACTTT. This sequence encodes CASSYYGQGGPPLHF.

The rearrangement joins TRBV14 to TRBJ2-1; 8 nucleotides line up with TRBD2. CDR3 length: 22 amino acids. V was pared by 1 base and J by 5 bases, with 25 bases of the junction left unmatched. Germline CDR1 and CDR2: SGHDN and FVKESK. The CDR3 nucleotides read TGTGCCAGCAGCCAAGTATCGCGGCAGACCGGGACTAGTGGGATGAGGAACAATGAGCAGTTCTTC. Protein: CASSQVSRQTGTSGMRNNEQFF.

V and J are TRBV5-1 and TRBJ2-5; TRBD1 agrees at 10 bases. Germline V gives CDR1 SGHRS, CDR2 YFSETQ. With 3 bases clipped from V and 4 bases from J, the junction kept 6 bases outside the gene matches. CDR3 length: 15 amino acids. The CDR3 protein is CASSYTGTGVETQYF. CDR3 DNA: TGCGCCAGCAGCTATACCGGGACAGGGGTAGAGACCCAGTACTTC. The variable domain in full, with the rest retrieved from reference TRBV5-1 and TRBJ2-5, is KAGVTQTPRYLIKTRGQQVTLSCSPISGHRSVSWYQQTPGQGLQFLFEYFSETQRNKGNFPGRFSGRQFSNSRSEMNVSTLELGDSALYLCASSYTGTGVETQYFGPGTRLLVL.

The J gene is TRBJ2-5, the V gene TRBV28, with 7 bases fitting TRBD1. CDR1 and CDR2 (germline): MDHEN, SYDVKM. This CDR3 has 14 amino acids. Trimming cost V 4 bases and J 5 bases; bases outside gene matches: 7. DNA for the CDR3: TGTGCCAGCAGTTCCCCACAGGGGTTGGAGACCCAGTACTTC. Encoded protein: CASSSPQGLETQYF.

The chain is built from TRBV11-2 and TRBJ2-3; D is ambiguous. V lost 1 base and J lost 4, with 6 bases in between. The V gene's germline CDR1 is SGHAT and CDR2 FQNNGV. The CDR3 has 13 residues. The CDR3 protein is CASSLGLSDTQYF. CDR3 sequence (DNA): TGTGCCAGCAGCTTAGGGCTTTCAGATACGCAGTATTTT.

The chain combines TRBV23-1 with TRBJ1-1; possible D gene TRBD1, 5 bases. TRBV23-1 falls under the ORF class, with uncertain function. The CDR3 has 14 amino acids. Trimming stripped 3 bases from V and 6 bases from J, with 14 bases between. Here the CDR3 DNA reads TGCGCCAGCAGTCATCAACAGGTGATGCCTGAAGCTTTCTTT. This codes for CASSHQQVMPEAFF.